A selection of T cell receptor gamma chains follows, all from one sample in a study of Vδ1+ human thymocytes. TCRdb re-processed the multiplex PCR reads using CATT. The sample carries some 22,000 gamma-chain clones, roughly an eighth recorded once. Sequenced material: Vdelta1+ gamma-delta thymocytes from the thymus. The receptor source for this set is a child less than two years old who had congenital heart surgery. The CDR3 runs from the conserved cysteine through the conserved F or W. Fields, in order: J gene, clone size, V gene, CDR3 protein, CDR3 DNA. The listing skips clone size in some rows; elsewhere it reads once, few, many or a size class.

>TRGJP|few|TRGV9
CALWEPQELGKKIKVF
TGTGCCTTGTGGGAGCCGCAAGAGTTGGGCAAAAAAATCAAGGTATTT
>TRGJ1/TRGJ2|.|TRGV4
CATWDGPMNYYKKLF
TGTGCCACCTGGGATGGCCCCATGAATTATTATAAGAAACTCTTT
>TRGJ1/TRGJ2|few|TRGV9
CALWEPKLENYYKKLF
TGTGCCTTGTGGGAGCCGAAACTTGAGAATTATTATAAGAAACTCTTT
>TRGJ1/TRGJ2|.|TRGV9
CALWEVGSLF
TGTGCCCTGTGGGAGGTGGGGTCACTCTTT
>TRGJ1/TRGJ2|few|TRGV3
CATWDRPYYYKKLF
TGTGCCACCTGGGACAGACCGTATTATTATAAGAAACTCTTT
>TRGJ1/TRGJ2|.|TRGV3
CATWDTHPKKLF
TGTGCCACCTGGGACACACACCCTAAGAAACTCTTT
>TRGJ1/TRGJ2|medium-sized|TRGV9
CALWEINKKLF
TGTGCCTTGTGGGAGATTAATAAGAAACTCTTT
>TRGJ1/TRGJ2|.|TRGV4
CATWNAGYYKKLF
TGTGCCACCTGGAACGCTGGTTATTATAAGAAACTCTTT
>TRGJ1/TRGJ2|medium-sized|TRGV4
CATWDGGYKKLF
TGTGCCACCTGGGATGGAGGTTATAAGAAACTCTTT
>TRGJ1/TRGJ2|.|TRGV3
CATWDRPDKKLF
TGTGCCACCTGGGACAGACCCGATAAGAAACTCTTT
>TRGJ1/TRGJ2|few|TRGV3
CATWDRQLF
TGTGCCACCTGGGACAGGCAACTCTTT
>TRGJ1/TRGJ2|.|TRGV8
CATWDRGLPANKKLF
TGTGCCACCTGGGATAGAGGTTTACCCGCCAATAAGAAACTCTTT
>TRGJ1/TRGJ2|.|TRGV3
CATWDRQGYKKLF
TGTGCCACCTGGGACAGGCAGGGATATAAGAAACTCTTT
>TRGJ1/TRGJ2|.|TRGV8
CATWDSSSRYYKKLF
TGTGCCACCTGGGATAGTAGCTCGCGATATTATAAGAAACTCTTT
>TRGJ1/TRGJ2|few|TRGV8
CATWGPHGNYYKKLF
TGTGCCACCTGGGGACCACACGGGAATTATTATAAGAAACTCTTT